The clone carrying this T cell receptor beta chain was detected once. This entry is derived from a study of blood T cell repertoires in COVID-19. At the level of the study: Samples taken during acute and convalescent COVID-19 were collected in the United States, Italy and Spain.

Clones were read by immunoSEQ multiplex PCR, and TCRdb kept only the in-frame ones, dropping some. Of some 41,000 clones listed, 83% were seen once; the top ten hold 8% to 10%. With 2 bases removed from V and 0 bases from J, the gap between germline ends came to 8 bases. The germline V gene encodes CDR1 WNHNN and CDR2 SYGVQD (reference sequence). The length of the CDR3 is 14 residues. Source material: peripheral blood. The receptor was isolated from an elderly man in a cohort sampled during active COVID-19. The chain uses TRBV10-1 and TRBJ2-7, with D perhaps TRBD1 (5 bases). DNA for the CDR3: TGCGCCAGCAGTGAGACAGGCGTCTCCTACGAGCAGTACTTC. It codes for CASSETGVSYEQYF.